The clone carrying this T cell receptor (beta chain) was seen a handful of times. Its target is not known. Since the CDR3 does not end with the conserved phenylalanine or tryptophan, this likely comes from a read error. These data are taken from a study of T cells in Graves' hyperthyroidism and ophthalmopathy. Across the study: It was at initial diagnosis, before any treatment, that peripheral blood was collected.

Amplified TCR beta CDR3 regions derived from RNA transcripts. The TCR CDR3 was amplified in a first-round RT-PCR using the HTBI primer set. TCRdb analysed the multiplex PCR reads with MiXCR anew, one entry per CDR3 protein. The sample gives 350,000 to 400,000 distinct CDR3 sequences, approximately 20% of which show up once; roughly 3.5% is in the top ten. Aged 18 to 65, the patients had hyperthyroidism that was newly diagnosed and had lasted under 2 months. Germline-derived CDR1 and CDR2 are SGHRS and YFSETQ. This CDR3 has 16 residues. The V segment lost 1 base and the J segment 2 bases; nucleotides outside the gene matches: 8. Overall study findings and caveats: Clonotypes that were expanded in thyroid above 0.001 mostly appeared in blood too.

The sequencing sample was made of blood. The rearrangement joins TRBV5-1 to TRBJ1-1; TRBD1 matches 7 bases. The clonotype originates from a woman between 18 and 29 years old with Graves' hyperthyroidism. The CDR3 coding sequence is TGCGCCAGCAGCTTGCTTCCCGGGACAGTCAACACTGAAGCTTTCCTT. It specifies CASSLLPGTVNTEAFL.